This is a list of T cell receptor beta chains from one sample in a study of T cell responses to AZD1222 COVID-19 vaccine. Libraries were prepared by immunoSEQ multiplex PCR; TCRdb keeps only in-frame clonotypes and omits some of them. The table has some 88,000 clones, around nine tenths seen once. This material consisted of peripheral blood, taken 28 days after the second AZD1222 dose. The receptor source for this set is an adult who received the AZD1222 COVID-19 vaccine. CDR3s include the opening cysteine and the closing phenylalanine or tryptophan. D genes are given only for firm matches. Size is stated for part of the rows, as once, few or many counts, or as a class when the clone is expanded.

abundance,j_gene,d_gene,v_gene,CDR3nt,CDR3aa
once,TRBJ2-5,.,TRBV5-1,TGCGCCAGCAGCTTGAGATCTGGACCAACCCAAGAGACCCAGTACTTC,CASSLRSGPTQETQYF
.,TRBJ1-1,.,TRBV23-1,TGCGCCAGCACCCTCGGGGGGGACACTGAAGCTTTCTTT,CASTLGGDTEAFF
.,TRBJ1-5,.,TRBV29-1,TGCAGCGTTAGGCGGGGGGAGAAACAGCCCCAGCATTTT,CSVRRGEKQPQHF
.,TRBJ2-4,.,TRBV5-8,TGTGCCAGCAGCGCCGACAGGCCCTACATTCAGTACTTC,CASSADRPYIQYF
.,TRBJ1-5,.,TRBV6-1,TGTGCCAGCAGTGAACGGGCGGGTTATAGCAATCAGCCCCAGCATTTT,CASSERAGYSNQPQHF
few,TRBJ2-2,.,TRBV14,TGTGCCAGCAGCCAAGGTATTCGGACAGGGGAGCTGTTTTTT,CASSQGIRTGELFF
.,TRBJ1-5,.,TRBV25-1,TGTGCCAGCGGTCCGGGGGGGGCCCAGCATTTT,CASGPGGAQHF
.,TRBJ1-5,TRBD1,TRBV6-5,TGTGCCAGCAGTTACAGGACAGGGGTACAGCCCCAGCATTTT,CASSYRTGVQPQHF
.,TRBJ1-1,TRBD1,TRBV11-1,TGTGCCAGCAGCACATACAGGGGTGGCACTGAAGCTTTCTTT,CASSTYRGGTEAFF
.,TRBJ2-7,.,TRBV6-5,TGTGCCAGCAGTCCAAAACTTGGTAGCTACGAGCAGTACTTC,CASSPKLGSYEQYF
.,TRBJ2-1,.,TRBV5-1,TGCGCCAGCAGCTTGGGAGGAGGGTCACCCGATGAGCAGTTCTTC,CASSLGGGSPDEQFF
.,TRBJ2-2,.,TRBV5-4,TGTGCCAGCGGAGGGATAAGCGGGGAGCTGTTTTTT,CASGGISGELFF
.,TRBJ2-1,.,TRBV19,TGTGCCAGTAGTATAGAATGGGGGACCAATGAGCAGTTCTTC,CASSIEWGTNEQFF